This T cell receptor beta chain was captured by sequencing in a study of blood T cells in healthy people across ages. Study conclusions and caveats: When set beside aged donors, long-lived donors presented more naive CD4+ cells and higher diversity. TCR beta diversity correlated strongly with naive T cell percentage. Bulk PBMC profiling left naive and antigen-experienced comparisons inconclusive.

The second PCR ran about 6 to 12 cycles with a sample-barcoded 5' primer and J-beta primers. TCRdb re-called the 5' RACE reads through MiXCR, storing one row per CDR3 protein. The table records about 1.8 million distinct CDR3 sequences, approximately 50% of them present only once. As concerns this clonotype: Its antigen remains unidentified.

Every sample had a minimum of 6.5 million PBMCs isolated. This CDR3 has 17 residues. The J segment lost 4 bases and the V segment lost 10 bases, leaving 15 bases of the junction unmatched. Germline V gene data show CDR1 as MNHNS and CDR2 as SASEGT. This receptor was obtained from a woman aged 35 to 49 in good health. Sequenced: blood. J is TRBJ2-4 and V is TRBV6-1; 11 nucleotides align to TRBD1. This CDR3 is CATLTLYGTGGKNIQYF. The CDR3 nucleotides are TGTGCCACCCTCACGCTGTACGGGACAGGGGGGAAAAACATTCAGTACTTC.